The text below deals with one T cell receptor (beta chain). CDR1 is LGHNA and CDR2 is YSLEER in the germline V gene. This CDR3 comprises 15 residues. Deletions cut 1 base from V and 2 bases from J, with 9 bases between. These data are taken from a study of long-term antiretroviral therapy in people with HIV. Among participants with HIV, every one received treatment in the United States. Researchers ran immunoSEQ v3.0 at survey level. Data came from immunoSEQ multiplex PCR; TCRdb stores just in-frame clones and leaves some out. Among approximately 26,000 clones listed, about 89% were seen once. This TCR came from a man aged 18 to 29 with HIV. The sample was unsorted PBMCs, taken 3.1 years after starting antiretroviral therapy. This sequence joins TRBV4-3 and TRBJ2-1, with a possible D match to TRBD2 (5 bases). CDR3 residues: CASSQGGATYNEQFF. Written as DNA, the CDR3 is TGCGCCAGCAGCCAAGGGGGAGCTACCTACAATGAGCAGTTCTTC.